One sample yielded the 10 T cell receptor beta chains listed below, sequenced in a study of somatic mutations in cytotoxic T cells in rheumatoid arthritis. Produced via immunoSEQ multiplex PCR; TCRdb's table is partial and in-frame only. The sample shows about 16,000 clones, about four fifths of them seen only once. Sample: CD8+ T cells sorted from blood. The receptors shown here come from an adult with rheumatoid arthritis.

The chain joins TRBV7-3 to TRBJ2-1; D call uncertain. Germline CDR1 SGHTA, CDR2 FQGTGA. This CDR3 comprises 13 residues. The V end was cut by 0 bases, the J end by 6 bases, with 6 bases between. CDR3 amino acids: CASSLTAINEQFF. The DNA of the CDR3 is TGTGCCAGCAGCTTAACGGCTATCAATGAGCAGTTCTTC.

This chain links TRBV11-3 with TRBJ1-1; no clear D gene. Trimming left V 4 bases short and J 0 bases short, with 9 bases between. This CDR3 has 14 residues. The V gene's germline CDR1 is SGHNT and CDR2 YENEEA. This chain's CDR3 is CASSSRTMNTEAFF. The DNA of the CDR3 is TGTGCCAGCAGCTCCCGGACCATGAACACTGAAGCTTTCTTT.

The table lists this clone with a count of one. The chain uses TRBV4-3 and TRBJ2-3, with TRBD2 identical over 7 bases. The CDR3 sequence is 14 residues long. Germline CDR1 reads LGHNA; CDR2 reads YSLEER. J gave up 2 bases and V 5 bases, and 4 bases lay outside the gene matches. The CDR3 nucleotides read TGCGCCAGCAGCGATAGCGGGCACACAGATACGCAGTATTTT. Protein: CASSDSGHTDTQYF.

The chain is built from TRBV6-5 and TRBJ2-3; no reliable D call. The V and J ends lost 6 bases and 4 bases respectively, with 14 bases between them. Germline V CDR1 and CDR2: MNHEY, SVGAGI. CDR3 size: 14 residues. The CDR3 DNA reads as TGTGCCAGCAGCGTCCCAGGATTGGCAGATACGCAGTATTTT. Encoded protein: CASSVPGLADTQYF.

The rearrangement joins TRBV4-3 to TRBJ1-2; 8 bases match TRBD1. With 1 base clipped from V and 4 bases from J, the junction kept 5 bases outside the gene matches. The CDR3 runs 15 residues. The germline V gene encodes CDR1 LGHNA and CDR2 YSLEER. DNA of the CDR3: TGCGCCAGCAGCCAAGGCTGGACAGGGAGCTATGGCTACACCTTC. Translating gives CASSQGWTGSYGYTF.

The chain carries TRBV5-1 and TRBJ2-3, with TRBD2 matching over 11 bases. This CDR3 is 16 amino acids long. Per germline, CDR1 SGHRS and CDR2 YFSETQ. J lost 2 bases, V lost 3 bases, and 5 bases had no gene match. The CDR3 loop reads CASSSGTSGYTDTQYF. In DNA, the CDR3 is TGCGCCAGCAGCTCAGGGACTAGCGGATACACAGATACGCAGTATTTT.

Written as DNA, the CDR3 is TGTGCCAGCATGGGCAGGACAGGGAAAAGCTCCTACGAGCAGTACTTC. Translated: CASMGRTGKSSYEQYF. The genes are TRBV2 and TRBJ2-7; 8 bases line up with TRBD1. The CDR3 extends over 16 amino acids. Trimming removed 7 bases from V and 0 bases from J; junction bases left unmatched: 11. Germline V gene sequence: CDR1 SNHLY, CDR2 FYNNEI.

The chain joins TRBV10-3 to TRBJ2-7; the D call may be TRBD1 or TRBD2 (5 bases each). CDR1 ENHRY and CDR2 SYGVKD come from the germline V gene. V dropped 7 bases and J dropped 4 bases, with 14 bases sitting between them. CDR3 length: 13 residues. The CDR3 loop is CAITPGPQYEQYF. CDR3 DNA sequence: TGTGCCATCACTCCGGGACCTCAGTACGAGCAGTACTTC.

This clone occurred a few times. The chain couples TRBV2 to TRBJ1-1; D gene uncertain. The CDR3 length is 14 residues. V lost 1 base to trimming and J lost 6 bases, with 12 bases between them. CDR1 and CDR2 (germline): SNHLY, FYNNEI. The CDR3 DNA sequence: TGTGCCAGCAGTGAAGTCAGGAGCTACCCTGAAGCTTTCTTT. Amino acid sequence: CASSEVRSYPEAFF.

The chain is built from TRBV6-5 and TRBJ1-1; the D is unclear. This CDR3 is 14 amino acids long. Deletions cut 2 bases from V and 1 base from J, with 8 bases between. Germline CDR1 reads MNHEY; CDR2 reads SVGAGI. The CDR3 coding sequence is TGTGCCAGCAGTTACACCTCGGGGAACACTGAAGCTTTCTTT. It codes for CASSYTSGNTEAFF.